A selection of T cell receptor beta chains follows, all from one sample in a study of T cell responses to AZD1222 COVID-19 vaccine. Only in-frame clones appear in the TCRdb table, and some are missing; sequencing was by immunoSEQ multiplex PCR. The table has about 270,000 clones, 90% to 95% seen once. The specimen was peripheral blood, collected 28 days after the second AZD1222 dose. The receptors originated from an adult who received the AZD1222 COVID-19 vaccine. The CDR3 runs from the conserved cysteine through the conserved F or W.

11,TRBV7-8,TRBJ1-4,CASSLAGVVFF
14,TRBV1,TRBJ2-3,CTSTRDRLGDTQYF
16,TRBV28,TRBJ1-2,CASTNYQGSGHYGYTF
12,TRBV5-4,TRBJ2-1,CASSTDYNEQFF
14,TRBV4-1,TRBJ2-3,CASSQVLVRDTQYF
12,TRBV9,TRBJ2-1,CASSLGGDEQFF
14,TRBV3-1/TRBV3-2,TRBJ1-2,CASSQALANYGYTF
12,TRBV30,TRBJ2-1,CAWSGLMGEQFF
15,TRBV7-8,TRBJ1-2,CASSLMGTGFGGYTF
15,TRBV27,TRBJ1-4,CASSFLGLENEKLFF
14,TRBV27,TRBJ1-4,CASSLRFDEEKLFF
12,TRBV29-1,TRBJ2-3,CSVEEQGDTQYF
12,TRBV28,TRBJ2-7,CASSSRAYEQYF
15,TRBV6-5,TRBJ2-7,CASSYVAASSYEQYF
14,TRBV9,TRBJ2-7,CASSVKLDGYEQYF
14,TRBV6-5,TRBJ1-1,CAGKGWGGDTEAFF
13,TRBV7-3,TRBJ2-5,CASSWTRKETQYF
15,TRBV7-3,TRBJ2-1,CASSFARSSYNEQFF
14,TRBV28,TRBJ1-1,CASSSGPTNTEAFF
16,TRBV4-1,TRBJ2-7,CASSHVGRGSRYEQYF
13,TRBV11-1,TRBJ1-1,CASSQPTVTLGVF
15,TRBV7-9,TRBJ1-6,CASSLGAGLSSPLHF
13,TRBV7-2,TRBJ2-1,CASSPPVGNEQFF
15,TRBV21-1,TRBJ1-1,CASSKEVDKDTEAFF
15,TRBV3-1/TRBV3-2,TRBJ2-1,CASRHLAGGLLEQFF
13,TRBV19,TRBJ1-1,CASSIVDRGRAFF
15,TRBV7-8,TRBJ2-1,CASSLEGQGALERFF
16,TRBV5-1,TRBJ2-7,CASSFGDDSARWEQYF
13,TRBV5-5,TRBJ2-5,CASSLGREETQYF
16,TRBV4-2,TRBJ1-4,CASSQDRAVNNEKLFF
13,TRBV3-1/TRBV3-2,TRBJ1-1,CASSQGRTTEAFF
16,TRBV19,TRBJ1-4,CASSIEGLAWGEKLFF
15,TRBV2,TRBJ2-7,CASSLEGTDLREQYF
14,TRBV19,TRBJ1-6,CASSQDRANSPLHF
15,TRBV3-1/TRBV3-2,TRBJ1-6,CASSPWDRVDSPLHF
15,TRBV19,TRBJ1-1,CASSTQETYNTEAFF
13,TRBV7-8,TRBJ1-1,CASSLLVNTEAFF
15,TRBV19,TRBJ2-1,CASRGGGAFINEQFF
13,TRBV7-2,TRBJ1-3,CASSSFPGNTIYF
13,TRBV6-5,TRBJ2-7,CASSLDGPYEQYF
14,TRBV7-9,TRBJ1-6,CASSAGEDNSPLHF